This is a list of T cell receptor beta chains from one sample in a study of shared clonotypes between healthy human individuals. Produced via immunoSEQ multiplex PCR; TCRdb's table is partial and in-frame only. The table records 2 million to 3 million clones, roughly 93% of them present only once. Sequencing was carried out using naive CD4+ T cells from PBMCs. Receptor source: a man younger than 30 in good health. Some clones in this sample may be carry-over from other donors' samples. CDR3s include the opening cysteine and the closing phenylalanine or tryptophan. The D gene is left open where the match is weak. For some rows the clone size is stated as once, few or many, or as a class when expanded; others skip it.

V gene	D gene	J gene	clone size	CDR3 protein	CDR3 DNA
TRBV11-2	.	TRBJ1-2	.	CASSQGRTYGYTF	TGTGCCAGCAGCCAGGGACGTACCTATGGCTACACCTTC
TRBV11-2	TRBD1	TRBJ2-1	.	CASSLEQGSDNEQFF	TGTGCCAGCAGCTTGGAACAGGGGAGTGACAATGAGCAGTTCTTC
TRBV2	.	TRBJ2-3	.	CASSVFSGAGNTQYF	TGTGCCAGCAGTGTTTTCTCTGGGGCAGGGAATACGCAGTATTTT
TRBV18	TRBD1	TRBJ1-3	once	CASQADRGTSGNTIYF	TGTGCCAGTCAGGCCGACAGGGGGACCTCTGGAAACACCATATATTTT
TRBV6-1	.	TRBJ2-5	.	CASSGIGGWETQYF	TGTGCCAGCAGTGGCATCGGGGGCTGGGAGACCCAGTACTTC
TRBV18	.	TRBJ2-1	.	CASSPKVLRTDEQFF	TGTGCCAGCTCACCCAAGGTTCTTCGTACTGATGAGCAGTTCTTC
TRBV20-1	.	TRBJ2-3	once	CSARRDSEQYF	TGCAGTGCTAGAAGGGACTCTGAACAGTATTTT
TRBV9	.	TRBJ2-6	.	CASSATFRASGANVLTF	TGTGCCAGCAGCGCGACGTTCAGGGCTTCTGGGGCCAACGTCCTGACTTTC
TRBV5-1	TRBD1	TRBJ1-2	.	CASSLTGADYGYTF	TGCGCCAGCAGCTTGACAGGGGCAGACTATGGCTACACCTTC
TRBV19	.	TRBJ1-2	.	CASSILGIGYTF	TGTGCCAGTAGTATCCTGGGAATTGGCTACACCTTC
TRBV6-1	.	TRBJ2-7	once	CASGTGMPYEQYF	TGTGCCAGCGGAACAGGGATGCCTTACGAGCAGTACTTC